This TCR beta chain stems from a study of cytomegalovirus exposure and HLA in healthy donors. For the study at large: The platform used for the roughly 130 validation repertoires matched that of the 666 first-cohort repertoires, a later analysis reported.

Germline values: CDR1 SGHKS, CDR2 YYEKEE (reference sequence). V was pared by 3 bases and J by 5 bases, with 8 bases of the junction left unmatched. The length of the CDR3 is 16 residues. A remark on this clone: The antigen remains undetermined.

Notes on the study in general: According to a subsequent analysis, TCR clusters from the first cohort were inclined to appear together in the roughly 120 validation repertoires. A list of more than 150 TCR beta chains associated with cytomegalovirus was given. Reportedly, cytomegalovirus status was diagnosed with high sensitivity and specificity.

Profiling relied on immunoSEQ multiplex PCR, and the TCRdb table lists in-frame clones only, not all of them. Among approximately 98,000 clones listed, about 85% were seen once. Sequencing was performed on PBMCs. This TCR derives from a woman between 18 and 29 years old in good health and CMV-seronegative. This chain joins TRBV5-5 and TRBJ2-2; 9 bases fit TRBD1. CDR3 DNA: TGTGCCAGCAGCTATTCCGGGACAGGGAGTACCGGGGAGCTGTTTTTT. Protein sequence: CASSYSGTGSTGELFF.